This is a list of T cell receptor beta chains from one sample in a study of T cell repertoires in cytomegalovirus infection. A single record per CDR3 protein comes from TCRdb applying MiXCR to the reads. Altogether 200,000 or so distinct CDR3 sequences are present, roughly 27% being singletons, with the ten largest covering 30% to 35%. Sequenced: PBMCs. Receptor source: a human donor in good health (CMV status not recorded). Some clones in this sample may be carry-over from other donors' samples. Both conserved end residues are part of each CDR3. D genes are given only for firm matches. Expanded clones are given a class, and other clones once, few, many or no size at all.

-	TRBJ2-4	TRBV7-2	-	CASSTGPPGAKNIQYF	TGTGCCAGCAGCACAGGACCTCCCGGGGCCAAAAACATTCAGTACTTC
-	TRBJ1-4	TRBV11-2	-	CASSLDPGPTNEKLFF	TGTGCCAGCAGCTTAGATCCAGGCCCAACTAATGAAAAACTGTTTTTT
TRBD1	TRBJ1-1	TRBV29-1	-	CSVYTGGTEAFF	TGCAGCGTCTACACAGGGGGCACTGAAGCTTTCTTT
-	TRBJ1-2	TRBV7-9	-	CASSLGGSVYGYTF	TGTGCCAGCAGCTTAGGTGGCTCCGTCTATGGCTACACCTTC
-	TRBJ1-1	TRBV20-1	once	CSATARQTNTEAFF	TGCAGTGCAACAGCCCGACAGACGAACACTGAAGCTTTCTTT
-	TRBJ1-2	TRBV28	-	CASTSRAESFYGYTF	TGTGCCAGCACTTCACGGGCGGAGTCTTTCTATGGCTACACCTTC
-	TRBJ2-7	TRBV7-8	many	CASSLGSYYEQYF	TGTGCCAGCAGCTTAGGCAGTTACTACGAGCAGTACTTC
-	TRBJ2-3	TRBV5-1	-	CASSLDPGGRDTSTDTQYF	TGCGCCAGCAGCTTGGATCCTGGTGGGAGAGACACTAGCACAGATACGCAGTATTTT
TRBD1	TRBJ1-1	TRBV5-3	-	CASSTGQARDTEAFF	TGTGCCAGCAGCACCGGACAGGCCCGTGATACTGAAGCTTTCTTT
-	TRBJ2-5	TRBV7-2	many	CASSFGADGETQYF	TGTGCCAGCAGCTTCGGGGCGGATGGAGAGACCCAGTACTTC
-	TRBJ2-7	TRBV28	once	CASSPTGNYEQYF	TGTGCCAGCAGCCCCACAGGGAACTACGAGCAGTACTTC
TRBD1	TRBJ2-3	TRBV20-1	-	CSAFQTGGGLDTQYF	TGCAGTGCTTTTCAGACAGGGGGCGGACTAGATACGCAGTATTTT
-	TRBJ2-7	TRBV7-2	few	CASSAVGPYEQYF	TGTGCCAGCAGCGCAGTCGGCCCCTACGAGCAGTACTTC
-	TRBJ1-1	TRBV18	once	CASSPRGLTTLNTEAFF	TGTGCCAGCTCACCACGCGGACTGACTACTCTGAACACTGAAGCTTTCTTT
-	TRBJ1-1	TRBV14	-	CASSHLRQANTEAFF	TGTGCCAGCAGCCACCTAAGACAGGCGAACACTGAAGCTTTCTTT
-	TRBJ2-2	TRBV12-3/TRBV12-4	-	CASSWKDTGELFF	TGTGCCAGCAGTTGGAAGGACACCGGGGAGCTGTTTTTT
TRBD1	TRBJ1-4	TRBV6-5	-	CASSHDQGVINEKLFF	TGTGCCAGCAGTCACGACCAGGGGGTTATTAATGAAAAACTGTTTTTT
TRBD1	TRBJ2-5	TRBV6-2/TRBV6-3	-	CASSAGTGGRETQYF	TGTGCCAGCAGTGCCGGGACAGGGGGGAGAGAGACCCAGTACTTC
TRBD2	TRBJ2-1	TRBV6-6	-	CASSSGGNEQFF	TGTGCCAGCAGCTCGGGGGGCAATGAGCAGTTCTTC
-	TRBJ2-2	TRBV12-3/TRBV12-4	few	CASSLESGELFF	TGTGCCAGCAGTTTAGAATCCGGGGAGCTGTTTTTT
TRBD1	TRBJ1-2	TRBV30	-	CAWATGEYGYTF	TGTGCCTGGGCGACAGGGGAATATGGCTACACCTTC
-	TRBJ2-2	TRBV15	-	CATSRDLRTAGELFF	TGTGCCACCAGCAGAGATCTAAGGACGGCCGGGGAGCTGTTTTTT
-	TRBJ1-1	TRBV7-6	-	CATEVVPGTTTEAFF	TGTGCCACTGAGGTGGTACCGGGGACGACCACTGAAGCTTTCTTT
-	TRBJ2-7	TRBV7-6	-	CASSEGTLVYEQYF	TGTGCCAGCAGCGAGGGAACGCTCGTCTACGAGCAGTACTTC
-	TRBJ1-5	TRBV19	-	CATHPPDSPNQPQHF	TGTGCCACCCATCCCCCGGACAGTCCCAATCAGCCCCAGCATTTT
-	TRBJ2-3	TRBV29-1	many	CSVGQGTFTDTQYF	TGCAGCGTTGGTCAGGGGACCTTCACAGATACGCAGTATTTT
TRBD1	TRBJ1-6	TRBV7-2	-	CASSPGTGLSSYNSPLHF	TGTGCCAGCAGCCCCGGGACAGGATTGAGCTCCTATAATTCACCCCTCCACTTT
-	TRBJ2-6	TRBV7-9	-	CASGPGGSGANVLTF	TGTGCCAGCGGGCCAGGGGGGTCTGGGGCCAACGTCCTGACTTTC
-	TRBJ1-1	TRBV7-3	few	CASSPAGPNTEAFF	TGTGCCAGCAGTCCGGCGGGGCCCAACACTGAAGCTTTCTTT
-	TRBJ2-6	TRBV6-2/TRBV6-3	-	CASTSQTPGGANVLTF	TGTGCCAGCACCTCCCAGACGCCGGGTGGGGCCAACGTCCTGACTTTC
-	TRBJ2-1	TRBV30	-	CAWNGGRLSYNEQFF	TGTGCCTGGAACGGCGGGCGACTCTCCTACAATGAGCAGTTCTTC
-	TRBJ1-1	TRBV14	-	CASSQVRGRVWSEAFF	TGTGCCAGCAGCCAAGTCAGGGGCAGGGTGTGGTCTGAAGCTTTCTTT
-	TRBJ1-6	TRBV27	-	CASSEQPGGNSPLHF	TGTGCCAGCAGTGAGCAGCCAGGTGGGAATTCACCCCTCCACTTT
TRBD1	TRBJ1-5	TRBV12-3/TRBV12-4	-	CASSTTGGNQPQHF	TGTGCCAGCAGTACGACAGGGGGAAATCAGCCCCAGCATTTT
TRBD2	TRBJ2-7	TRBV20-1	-	CSAPLAGGAYEQYF	TGCAGTGCTCCTCTAGCGGGGGGCGCCTACGAGCAGTACTTC
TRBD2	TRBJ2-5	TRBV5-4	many	CVYGGSGRTQYF	TGTGTCTACGGTGGGAGCGGGAGGACCCAGTACTTC